Listed below are T cell receptor beta chains from one sample, sequenced in a study of cytomegalovirus exposure and HLA in healthy donors. The data were produced by immunoSEQ multiplex PCR, yet TCRdb's version contains in-frame clones alone and is incomplete. The sample lists some 130,000 clones, around 77% seen once, with approximately 1.2% in the top ten. Material: PBMCs. The receptors were gathered from a man aged 45-65 years in good health and CMV-seronegative. Each CDR3 is given with its conserved first and last residue. The D gene is left open where the match is weak. Not every row has a clone size; where given, it reads once, few, many or a size class.

d_gene: TRBD2
v_gene: TRBV29-1
abundance: -
j_gene: TRBJ2-5
CDR3nt: TGCAGCGTTGGCCCCGGGACTAGCGGAAAAGAGACCCAGTACTTC
CDR3aa: CSVGPGTSGKETQYF

d_gene: TRBD1
v_gene: TRBV28
abundance: -
j_gene: TRBJ2-7
CDR3nt: TGTGCCAGCAGTTCCTCAGGAGACAGGGCTGGCGAGCAGTACTTC
CDR3aa: CASSSSGDRAGEQYF

d_gene: TRBD1
v_gene: TRBV6-5
abundance: -
j_gene: TRBJ1-2
CDR3nt: TGTGCCAGCAGTTACTCCCGGGACAGGGGTGGCTACACCTTC
CDR3aa: CASSYSRDRGGYTF

d_gene: -
v_gene: TRBV28
abundance: -
j_gene: TRBJ1-1
CDR3nt: TGTGCCAGCAGTAAAACACAGAACACTGAAGCTTTCTTT
CDR3aa: CASSKTQNTEAFF

d_gene: -
v_gene: TRBV28
abundance: few
j_gene: TRBJ2-3
CDR3nt: TGTGCCAGCAGTTCTCCCCCGAGAGATACGCAGTATTTT
CDR3aa: CASSSPPRDTQYF

d_gene: TRBD1
v_gene: TRBV7-8
abundance: -
j_gene: TRBJ1-3
CDR3nt: TGTGCCAGCAGCTTAGACAGGGGCTACTCTGGAAACACCATATATTTT
CDR3aa: CASSLDRGYSGNTIYF

d_gene: TRBD2
v_gene: TRBV19
abundance: -
j_gene: TRBJ2-7
CDR3nt: TGTGCCAGTAGACCTAGCGGGAGGGCCACCGACGAGCAGTACTTC
CDR3aa: CASRPSGRATDEQYF

d_gene: -
v_gene: TRBV10-3
abundance: medium-sized
j_gene: TRBJ2-7
CDR3nt: TGTGCCATCAGCAACAGGGAAGGTCCTACTTACGAGCAGTACTTC
CDR3aa: CAISNREGPTYEQYF

d_gene: -
v_gene: TRBV4-3
abundance: few
j_gene: TRBJ1-1
CDR3nt: TGCGCCAGCAGCCAAGGGGTCCAGGCTACCACTGAAGCTTTCTTT
CDR3aa: CASSQGVQATTEAFF

d_gene: -
v_gene: TRBV5-1
abundance: -
j_gene: TRBJ2-3
CDR3nt: TGCGCCAGCAGCCCTGGACAGCTCACTAGCACAGATACGCAGTATTTT
CDR3aa: CASSPGQLTSTDTQYF

d_gene: -
v_gene: TRBV5-4
abundance: -
j_gene: TRBJ2-7
CDR3nt: TGTGCCAGCACGGAGCAGTACTTC
CDR3aa: CASTEQYF

d_gene: -
v_gene: TRBV2
abundance: few
j_gene: TRBJ2-5
CDR3nt: TGTGCCAGCAGTGCCACAACCCAAGAGACCCAGTACTTC
CDR3aa: CASSATTQETQYF

d_gene: -
v_gene: TRBV28
abundance: -
j_gene: TRBJ2-1
CDR3nt: TGTGCCAGCAGACAGGGTGGGAATGAGCAGTTCTTC
CDR3aa: CASRQGGNEQFF

d_gene: TRBD2
v_gene: TRBV15
abundance: -
j_gene: TRBJ2-1
CDR3nt: TGTGCCACCAGCAGAGATCGAGGGACTAGCGGAAACAATGAGCAGTTCTTC
CDR3aa: CATSRDRGTSGNNEQFF

d_gene: -
v_gene: TRBV6-6
abundance: -
j_gene: TRBJ2-3
CDR3nt: TGTGCCAGCAGTTACTCTTTAACCGGGAACACAGATACGCAGTATTTT
CDR3aa: CASSYSLTGNTDTQYF

d_gene: -
v_gene: TRBV5-1
abundance: -
j_gene: TRBJ2-3
CDR3nt: TGCGCCAGCAGCTTGGAGGGGGGGGACGGCACAGATACGCAGTATTTT
CDR3aa: CASSLEGGDGTDTQYF

d_gene: TRBD1
v_gene: TRBV28
abundance: -
j_gene: TRBJ1-2
CDR3nt: TGTGCCAGCAGTTCCTCAGGGGGCTATGGCTACACCTTC
CDR3aa: CASSSSGGYGYTF

d_gene: TRBD1
v_gene: TRBV9
abundance: -
j_gene: TRBJ1-1
CDR3nt: TGTGCCAGCAGCCTACAGGGGGCCGGGAACACTGAAGCTTTCTTT
CDR3aa: CASSLQGAGNTEAFF

d_gene: -
v_gene: TRBV11-1
abundance: -
j_gene: TRBJ1-1
CDR3nt: TGTGCCAGCAGCTTAGGCAGGAACACTGAAGCTTTCTTT
CDR3aa: CASSLGRNTEAFF

d_gene: -
v_gene: TRBV7-9
abundance: -
j_gene: TRBJ1-5
CDR3nt: TGTGCCAGCGGCGACACCAATCAGCCCCAGCATTTT
CDR3aa: CASGDTNQPQHF

d_gene: TRBD1
v_gene: TRBV6-5
abundance: -
j_gene: TRBJ2-3
CDR3nt: TGTGCCAGCAGAATGGACAGGGGGCTAGATACGCAGTATTTT
CDR3aa: CASRMDRGLDTQYF

d_gene: TRBD1
v_gene: TRBV7-2
abundance: -
j_gene: TRBJ2-2
CDR3nt: TGTGCCAGCAGCTTAGCAACAGGGGGCTTATCAGCCGGGGAGCTGTTTTTT
CDR3aa: CASSLATGGLSAGELFF

d_gene: -
v_gene: TRBV6-6
abundance: -
j_gene: TRBJ2-5
CDR3nt: TGTGCCAGCAGCAACCTTGGAGGACAAGAGACCCAGTACTTC
CDR3aa: CASSNLGGQETQYF

d_gene: -
v_gene: TRBV28
abundance: -
j_gene: TRBJ1-3
CDR3nt: TGTGCCAGCAGCTTCTCCGGCTCTGGAAACACCATATATTTT
CDR3aa: CASSFSGSGNTIYF

d_gene: TRBD1
v_gene: TRBV4-2
abundance: -
j_gene: TRBJ1-3
CDR3nt: TGTGCCAGCAGCCAGACCGACAGGGCTGGAAACACCATATATTTT
CDR3aa: CASSQTDRAGNTIYF

d_gene: TRBD2
v_gene: TRBV13
abundance: -
j_gene: TRBJ2-6
CDR3nt: TGTGCCAGCAGCCCCGGACTAGCGGGAGGGCGAGGGGCCAACGTCCTGACTTTC
CDR3aa: CASSPGLAGGRGANVLTF

d_gene: TRBD1
v_gene: TRBV30
abundance: few
j_gene: TRBJ1-1
CDR3nt: TGTGCCTGCATCCGATCCGGGACAGGGAGCACTGAAGCTTTCTTT
CDR3aa: CACIRSGTGSTEAFF

d_gene: -
v_gene: TRBV29-1
abundance: -
j_gene: TRBJ2-1
CDR3nt: TGCAGCGTCAAGACAGATTACAATGAGCAGTTCTTC
CDR3aa: CSVKTDYNEQFF

d_gene: TRBD1
v_gene: TRBV10-3
abundance: -
j_gene: TRBJ2-7
CDR3nt: TGTGCCATCAGTGAGCCCCCTACGGGCAGGGGGCGATACGAGCAGTACTTC
CDR3aa: CAISEPPTGRGRYEQYF

d_gene: TRBD1
v_gene: TRBV18
abundance: -
j_gene: TRBJ1-1
CDR3nt: TGTGCCAGCTCACCAGGGACAGGGGGTGAGAACACTGAAGCTTTCTTT
CDR3aa: CASSPGTGGENTEAFF

d_gene: -
v_gene: TRBV5-1
abundance: once
j_gene: TRBJ2-7
CDR3nt: TGCGCCAGCAGCTTGATGGGCGGCGGGCCCTACGAGCAGTACTTC
CDR3aa: CASSLMGGGPYEQYF

d_gene: -
v_gene: TRBV12-2
abundance: -
j_gene: TRBJ1-1
CDR3nt: TGTGCAAGTCGCCCTATGAACACTGAAGCTTTCTTT
CDR3aa: CASRPMNTEAFF

d_gene: TRBD1
v_gene: TRBV4-1
abundance: many
j_gene: TRBJ1-4
CDR3nt: TGCGCCAGCAGCCAAGATATACGACAGGGTAGGGCAACTAATGAAAAACTGTTTTTT
CDR3aa: CASSQDIRQGRATNEKLFF

d_gene: TRBD1
v_gene: TRBV27
abundance: once
j_gene: TRBJ2-7
CDR3nt: TGTGCCAGCAGTTTATATGGGACAGGGGGCGCGGCGGGCAACGAGCAGTACTTC
CDR3aa: CASSLYGTGGAAGNEQYF

d_gene: -
v_gene: TRBV5-1
abundance: -
j_gene: TRBJ2-6
CDR3nt: TGCGCCAGCAGCTTGGGCGGAACTGGGGCCAACGTCCTGACTTTC
CDR3aa: CASSLGGTGANVLTF

d_gene: TRBD1
v_gene: TRBV10-2
abundance: -
j_gene: TRBJ2-5
CDR3nt: TGCGCCAGCAGTGAGCCGGGACAGGGGATGGAGACCCAGTACTTC
CDR3aa: CASSEPGQGMETQYF

d_gene: -
v_gene: TRBV28
abundance: -
j_gene: TRBJ1-5
CDR3nt: TGTGCCAGCAGTTTTTCGGCGGGTCAGCCCCAGCATTTT
CDR3aa: CASSFSAGQPQHF

d_gene: -
v_gene: TRBV6-1
abundance: large
j_gene: TRBJ2-5
CDR3nt: TGTGCCAGCATGGGGGGGGGCGCGGGGGAGACCCAGTACTTC
CDR3aa: CASMGGGAGETQYF

d_gene: -
v_gene: TRBV2
abundance: -
j_gene: TRBJ1-1
CDR3nt: TGTGCCAGCAGGCTTGAGAGGATGAACACTGAAGCTTTCTTT
CDR3aa: CASRLERMNTEAFF

d_gene: -
v_gene: TRBV7-3
abundance: -
j_gene: TRBJ2-1
CDR3nt: TGTGCCAGCAGCTTAACAGGAGGGGAAGAAAGCTACAATGAGCAGTTCTTC
CDR3aa: CASSLTGGEESYNEQFF

d_gene: TRBD1
v_gene: TRBV11-1
abundance: -
j_gene: TRBJ1-2
CDR3nt: TGTGCCAGCAGCTTCACCGACAGGGGGTATGGCTACACCTTC
CDR3aa: CASSFTDRGYGYTF

d_gene: TRBD2
v_gene: TRBV7-2
abundance: -
j_gene: TRBJ2-1
CDR3nt: TGTGCCAGCAGCTTAGCTGGGGGACTAGCGGGGATTTTTAATGAGCAGTTCTTC
CDR3aa: CASSLAGGLAGIFNEQFF

d_gene: -
v_gene: TRBV19
abundance: -
j_gene: TRBJ1-5
CDR3nt: TGTGCCAGTAGTAGAACTAGGGGCAATCAGCCCCAGCATTTT
CDR3aa: CASSRTRGNQPQHF

d_gene: TRBD1
v_gene: TRBV5-4
abundance: -
j_gene: TRBJ2-5
CDR3nt: TGTGCCAGCGCTATGAAGTCAGGGGGCCGGGAGACCCAGTACTTC
CDR3aa: CASAMKSGGRETQYF